This TCR beta chain comes out of a study of T cell therapy after organ transplantation. Looking at the study overall: Therapy products were autologous CMV-specific T cells, peptide-expanded for approximately two weeks.

The time point was: 20-29 weeks after completion of therapy. Germline V CDR1 and CDR2: GTSNPN, SVGIG (reference sequence). This CDR3 has 13 residues. V was shortened by 0 bases and J by 8 bases, with 13 bases between the two germline ends. This table comes from immunoSEQ multiplex PCR, and its TCRdb copy is limited to in-frame clones, with some not included. Among 1,500 to 2,000 clones listed, just under 90% were seen once. Concerning this clone: What it binds is unknown.

This TCR came from a human patient who had received a solid organ transplant and had CMV disease. T cells may partly derive from the graft donor. This specimen consisted of CD8+ T cells from blood, obtained after autologous CMV-specific T cell therapy. The chain uses TRBV30 and TRBJ1-1; D is uncertain. CDR3 loop: CAWSVGVGEEAFF. CDR3 sequence (DNA): TGTGCCTGGAGTGTCGGGGTCGGGGAAGAAGCTTTCTTT.